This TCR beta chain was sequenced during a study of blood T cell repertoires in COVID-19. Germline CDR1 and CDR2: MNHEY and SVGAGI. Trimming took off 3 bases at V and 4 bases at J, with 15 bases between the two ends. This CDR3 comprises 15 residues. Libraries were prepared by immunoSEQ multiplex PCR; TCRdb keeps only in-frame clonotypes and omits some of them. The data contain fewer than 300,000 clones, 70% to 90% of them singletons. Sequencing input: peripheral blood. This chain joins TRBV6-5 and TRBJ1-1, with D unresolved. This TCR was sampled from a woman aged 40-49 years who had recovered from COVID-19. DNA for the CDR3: TGTGCCAGCAGTTATCAACCCCGGGTCCCCACTGAAGCTTTCTTT. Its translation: CASSYQPRVPTEAFF.